This T cell receptor (beta chain) stems from a study of cytomegalovirus exposure and HLA in healthy donors. Study-wide context: The 95 to 150 validation repertoires used a platform that matched the one used for the approximately 700 first-cohort repertoires, as a later analysis reported.

TCRdb's table, derived via immunoSEQ multiplex PCR, lists solely in-frame clones and lacks some. The table has over 70,000 clones, 94% seen once. V dropped 4 bases and J dropped 3; count of bases not matched to a gene: 4. This CDR3 comprises 15 residues. CDR1 is LNHDA, CDR2 SQIVND, per germline (reference sequence). Sequencing was done on a sample of PBMCs. The chain couples TRBV19 to TRBJ2-1; 9 positions agree with TRBD1. This clonotype was sampled from a woman aged 18-29 years in good health and CMV-seronegative. The CDR3 loop is CASSTGTGIYNEQFF. The CDR3 coding sequence is TGTGCCAGTAGTACTGGGACAGGGATCTACAATGAGCAGTTCTTC.